This T cell receptor beta chain is drawn from a study of blood T cell repertoires in COVID-19. Study at large: Sites in the United States, Italy and Spain provided acute and convalescent COVID-19 samples. PBMCs, B-cell-depleted T cells, or T cells were the source of the cDNA or gDNA that made up the material.

Authors' processing steps: How many nucleated cells were present was estimated from reference gene primer amplification. Clones were read by immunoSEQ multiplex PCR, and TCRdb kept only the in-frame ones, dropping some. D and trimming come from the DNA, and the V and J calls and clone size come from that table. Seen here are tens of thousands of clones, around 80% observed once, and the top ten hold approximately 5.8%. The V and J ends lost 0 bases and 4 bases, in that order; junction bases with no gene match: 7. Per the germline V gene, CDR1 is LNHNV and CDR2 is YYDKDF (reference sequence). The CDR3 is 16 amino acids.

The receptor was isolated from a man in his 60s with active or convalescent COVID-19. Specimen: peripheral blood. The chain recombines TRBV15 with TRBJ1-2; 8 bases agree with TRBD1. In DNA form, the CDR3 reads TGTGCCACCAGCAGAGATCGTAAACAGGGGGGCTATGGCTACACCTTC. Residues: CATSRDRKQGGYGYTF. The whole variable domain, remainder taken from reference TRBV15 and TRBJ1-2, is DAMVIQNPRYQVTQFGKPVTLSCSQTLNHNVMYWYQQKSSQAPKLLFHYYDKDFNNEADTPDNFQSRRPNTSFCFLDIRSPGLGDTAMYLCATSRDRKQGGYGYTFGSGTRLTVV.